Listed below are T cell receptor beta chains from one sample, sequenced in a study of regulatory T cells in long-lasting Graves disease. One entry per CDR3 protein results from TCRdb running MiXCR on the multiplex PCR reads. The sample has around 510,000 distinct CDR3 sequences, around 21% seen once. The sequenced sample was peripheral blood mononuclear cells (PBMCs), obtained when the disease was refractory, from a patient treated with antithyroid drugs. The source is a female donor with Graves disease. The CDR3 runs from the conserved cysteine through the conserved F or W. D genes are given only for firm matches.

TRBV4-3 | 15 | NA | CASSQETGIGYEQYF
TRBV24-1 | 13 | NA | CATNSGRAYEQYF
TRBV15 | 13 | NA | CAASRAHPNEQYF
TRBV18 | 13 | NA | CASSRGRDQPQHF
TRBV4-1 | 14 | NA | CASSQVGPNTEAFF
TRBV11-2 | 15 | NA | CASSPGAGSFHEQFF
TRBV6-2/TRBV6-3 | 14 | NA | CASSYRGITGELFF
TRBV3-1 | 18 | TRBD1 | CASTQRTPGTGYSYEQYF
TRBV15 | 15 | NA | CATSSRHLNTGELFF
TRBV27 | 16 | NA | CASSLYSGLNNEKLFF
TRBV5-1 | 13 | NA | CASSFKGGQPQHF
TRBV3-1 | 15 | NA | CASSQGPGKFYGYTF
TRBV7-3 | 15 | NA | CASSLYENPQETQYF
TRBV28 | 13 | TRBD1 | CASSPQGVDTQYF
TRBV6-1 | 14 | NA | CASGADFSTDTQYF
TRBV19 | 13 | TRBD1 | CASSESTGGEQYF
TRBV20-1 | 14 | TRBD2 | CSAGPLAEISEQYF
TRBV30 | 13 | TRBD1 | CAWSLRQGEKLFF
TRBV24-1 | 12 | NA | CATSARSGEQYF
TRBV6-2/TRBV6-3 | 13 | NA | CASSYLGDYGYTF
TRBV25-1 | 14 | NA | CASSEGLLSYEQYF
TRBV5-6 | 15 | NA | CASSFDARAYTEAFF
TRBV20-1 | 17 | NA | CSARATRGEGGRSPLHF
TRBV7-2 | 16 | TRBD2 | CASSQGVAGGPNEQFF
TRBV12-3/TRBV12-4 | 14 | NA | CASSLTPNTGELFF
TRBV28 | 13 | NA | CASSLYSYTEAFF
TRBV6-1 | 15 | NA | CASSRDGVKTGELFF
TRBV3-1 | 15 | TRBD2 | CASSQVFSGSYEQYF